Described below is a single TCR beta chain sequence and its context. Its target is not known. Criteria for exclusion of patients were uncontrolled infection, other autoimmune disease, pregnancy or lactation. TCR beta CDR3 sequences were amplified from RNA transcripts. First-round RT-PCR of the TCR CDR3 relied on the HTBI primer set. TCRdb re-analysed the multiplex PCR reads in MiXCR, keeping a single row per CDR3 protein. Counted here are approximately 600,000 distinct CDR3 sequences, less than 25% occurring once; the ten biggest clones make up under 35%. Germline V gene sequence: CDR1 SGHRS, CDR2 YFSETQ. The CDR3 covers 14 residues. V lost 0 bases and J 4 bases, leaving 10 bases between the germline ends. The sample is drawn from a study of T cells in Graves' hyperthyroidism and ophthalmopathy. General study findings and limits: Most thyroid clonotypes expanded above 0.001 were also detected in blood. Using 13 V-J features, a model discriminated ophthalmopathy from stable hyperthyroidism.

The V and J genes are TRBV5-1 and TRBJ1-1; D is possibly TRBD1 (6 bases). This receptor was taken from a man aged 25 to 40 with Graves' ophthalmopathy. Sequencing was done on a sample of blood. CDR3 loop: CASSLEAGVTEAFF. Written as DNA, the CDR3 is TGCGCCAGCAGCTTGGAAGCAGGGGTCACTGAAGCTTTCTTT.